Following are 10 T cell receptor beta chains from one sample sequenced in a study of cytomegalovirus exposure and HLA in healthy donors (dated by TCRdb to 2016 to 2017). The method was the immunoSEQ multiplex PCR assay. For the multiplex PCR, a mixture combining 60 forward primers for TCR Vbeta segments and 13 reverse primers for TCR Jbeta segments was used. Here the immuneACCESS table is served through TCRdb, limited to in-frame sequences with V and J called. Missing clones are a known gap in these copies; in checked studies unresolved V genes cover under half, and the rest lacks a known reason. For this sample there are 100,000 to 150,000 clones; around 70% appear just once. The ten most abundant clones make up approximately 7% of the sample. Sequencing was done on a sample of PBMCs. These receptors all stem from a man aged 35 to 55 in good health and CMV-seropositive.

V is TRBV19 and J is TRBJ1-1; D not certain. CDR1 is LNHDA and CDR2 is SQIVND in the germline V gene (reference sequence). The V end was cut by 7 bases, the J end by 5 bases, with 8 bases between. The CDR3 is 11 amino acids. CDR3 sequence: CASIRFTEAFF. For the CDR3, the DNA is TGTGCCAGTATCAGGTTTACTGAAGCTTTCTTT.

V and J are TRBV15 and TRBJ2-3, with 7 bases that match TRBD1. This CDR3 has 13 amino acids. Germline V gene lookup returns CDR1 LNHNV and CDR2 YYDKDF (reference sequence). Unmatched junction bases numbered 3, after V lost 8 bases and J lost 1 base. DNA for the CDR3: TGTGCCACCCGGGACAGCGGCACAGATACGCAGTATTTT. Encoded protein: CATRDSGTDTQYF.

The chain couples TRBV5-4 to TRBJ1-2; 7 nucleotides agree with TRBD1. This CDR3 is built from 14 residues. CDR1 is SGHNT and CDR2 is YYREEE in the germline V gene (reference sequence). V shed 2 bases and J 7 bases; nucleotides not matched to a gene: 8. Here the CDR3 reads CASSFLGQEFGYTF. CDR3 nucleotides: TGTGCCAGCAGCTTCCTAGGACAGGAATTTGGCTACACCTTC.

This clone was counted between two and nine times. The chain links TRBV30 to TRBJ1-3; a possible D gene is TRBD1 (5 bases). Germline CDR1 and CDR2: GTSNPN and SVGIG (reference sequence). Trimming removed 7 bases from V and 8 bases from J, with 18 bases in between. This CDR3 spans 13 amino acids. CDR3 sequence reads: CASTEISGDTIYF. The CDR3 nucleotides are TGTGCCTCGACCGAAATCTCGGGGGACACCATATATTTT. Full variable domain (remainder filled in from reference TRBV30 and TRBJ1-3): SQTIHQWPATLVQPVGSPLSLECTVEGTSNPNLYWYRQAAGRGLQLLFYSVGIGQISSEVPQNLSASRPQDRQFILSSKKLLLSDSGFYLCASTEISGDTIYFGEGSWLTVV.

V usage is TRBV15 and J usage is TRBJ1-5; a possible D gene is TRBD1 (6 bases). From germline, CDR1 is LNHNV and CDR2 YYDKDF (reference sequence). V dropped 0 bases and J dropped 2 bases, with 11 bases sitting between them. This CDR3 is 16 amino acids long. The DNA of the CDR3 is TGTGCCACCAGCAGAGACACTGCAGGGGGCAATCAGCCCCAGCATTTT. Translation: CATSRDTAGGNQPQHF.

V is TRBV5-1 and J is TRBJ2-1; 7 bases match TRBD2. Germline-derived CDR1 and CDR2 are SGHRS and YFSETQ. V lost 6 bases to trimming and J lost 4 bases; unmatched junction nucleotides: 10. The CDR3 length is 15 residues. CDR3 in amino acids: CASTPSGDLYNEQFF. The CDR3 nucleotides read TGCGCCAGCACCCCAAGCGGGGACCTATACAATGAGCAGTTCTTC.

This clone was recorded once. V and J are TRBV13 and TRBJ1-5, with D possibly matching TRBD1 (6 bases). The V gene's germline CDR1 is PRHDT and CDR2 FYEKMQ (reference sequence). V was pared by 0 bases and J by 4 bases, with 10 bases between. The CDR3 is made up of 15 amino acids. CDR3 residues: CASSLGGRGNQPQHF. CDR3 nucleotides: TGTGCCAGCAGCTTAGGCGGTAGGGGGAATCAGCCCCAGCATTTT.

The V and J genes are TRBV5-4 and TRBJ2-5; TRBD2 aligns across 8 bases. V gave up 0 bases and J gave up 5 bases; unmatched junction bases: 9. In germline, CDR1 is SGHNT, CDR2 YYREEE (reference sequence). The CDR3 consists of 16 residues. CDR3 DNA sequence: TGTGCCAGCAGCTTGGGGGGGACGGGGGGGCGCGAGACCCAGTACTTC. Its protein product is CASSLGGTGGRETQYF.

J is TRBJ2-3 and V is TRBV5-4, with D possibly matching TRBD2 (5 bases). Deletions cut 4 bases from V and 2 bases from J, with 17 bases between. CDR1 and CDR2 from the germline V gene are SGHNT and YYREEE (reference sequence). This CDR3 spans 16 amino acids. The CDR3 spells CASSPGVGGFTDTQYF. As DNA, the CDR3 is TGTGCCAGCAGCCCTGGGGTAGGCGGGTTCACAGATACGCAGTATTTT.

This chain uses TRBV28 with TRBJ2-7; TRBD2 matches at 7 bases. The CDR3 loop spans 13 amino acids. The trim removed 3 bases at V and 3 bases at J, leaving 2 bases unmatched. The germline gives CDR1 MDHEN, CDR2 SYDVKM. CDR3 DNA: TGTGCCAGCAGTTTGTCGGGGGGCTACGAGCAGTACTTC. It translates to CASSLSGGYEQYF.